What follows are 16 T cell receptor beta chains derived from one specimen sequenced in a study of T-cell reconstitution after alpha-beta-depleted transplantation in children. Construction of the TCRbeta library involved unique molecular identifiers. TCRdb re-called the PCR reads with MiXCR, one entry per CDR3 protein. This table has 780,000 or so distinct CDR3 sequences, less than 20% appearing once. The specimen was PBMCs, mostly from graft donor cells, collected 360 days after TCRalphabeta/CD19-depleted stem cell transplant. These receptors were taken from a male patient younger than 18 who had a stem cell transplant for acute lymphoblastic leukemia, so the T cells may come from the graft donor.

This clonotype was picked up a small number of times. The V gene is TRBV12-5, the J gene TRBJ1-5; a weak D match, TRBD1 (6 bases). CDR1 is LGHNT and CDR2 is FRNRAP in the germline V gene. Between the trimmed V and J ends, which lost 0 bases and 15 bases, there was a span of 24 bases. The CDR3 has 16 amino acids. Here the CDR3 reads CASGLVVEGQGLVTHF. For the CDR3, the DNA is TGTGCTAGTGGTTTGGTGGTAGAGGGTCAGGGGCTTGTAACGCATTTT. Supplemented by reference TRBV12-5 and TRBJ1-5, the full variable domain reads DARVTQTPRHKVTEMGQEVTMRCQPILGHNTVFWYRQTMMQGLELLAYFRNRAPLDDSGMPKDRFSAEMPDATLATLKIQPSEPRDSAVYFCASGLVVEGQGLVTHFGDGTRLSIL.

This clonotype was observed at least ten times. V and J are TRBV12-3 or TRBV12-4 and TRBJ1-4, with 10 bases lining up with TRBD1. The junction had 6 bases not matched to a gene; V was cut back by 5 bases and J by 6 bases. CDR3 size: 15 residues. CDR3 sequence reads: CASSPMTGGDEKLFF. The CDR3, as DNA: TGTGCCAGCAGTCCCATGACAGGGGGCGATGAAAAACTGTTTTTT.

In its sample, this clonotype was seen many times. The gene calls are TRBV5-1 and TRBJ2-1; D unclear. There are 14 residues in the CDR3. The germline V gene has CDR1 SGHRS and CDR2 YFSETQ. Trimming took off 0 bases at V and 3 bases at J, with 7 bases between the two ends. CDR3: CASSLDSFYNEQFF. CDR3 nucleotide sequence: TGCGCCAGCAGCTTGGACTCCTTCTACAATGAGCAGTTCTTC.

In its sample, this clonotype was seen a few times. This sequence joins TRBV27 and TRBJ1-5; D ambiguous. V was pared by 2 bases and J by 5 bases, with 16 bases between. The CDR3 spans 16 residues. CDR1 is MNHEY, CDR2 SMNVEV, per germline (reference sequence). CDR3 sequence: CASSLRVTRGDQPQHF. CDR3 DNA: TGTGCCAGCAGTTTAAGGGTAACTCGGGGTGATCAGCCCCAGCATTTT.

In this sample, this clonotype turned up a few times. The chain employs TRBV5-1 and TRBJ2-6; D perhaps matches TRBD2 (6 bases). V lost 7 bases and J 4 bases, leaving 15 bases between the germline ends. The CDR3 totals 15 residues. Germline loops: CDR1 SGHRS, CDR2 YFSETQ. The CDR3 reads CASEPDGRGANVLTF. The CDR3 coding sequence is TGCGCCAGCGAACCGGACGGGAGAGGGGCCAACGTCCTGACTTTC.

The gene calls are TRBV19 and TRBJ2-1, with 14 bases identical to TRBD2. CDR3 length equals 16 residues. CDR1 and CDR2 (germline): LNHDA, SQIVND (reference sequence). V trimming: 7 bases; J trimming: 8 bases; junction bases outside the gene matches: 10. The CDR3 protein is CASNFMTSGRAHEQFF. The DNA of the CDR3 is TGTGCCAGTAACTTCATGACTAGCGGGAGGGCCCATGAGCAGTTCTTC.

The chain carries TRBV12-3 or TRBV12-4 and TRBJ2-1; D ambiguous. Trimming removed 2 bases from V and 6 bases from J, with 14 bases in between. The CDR3 is made up of 15 amino acids. The CDR3 nucleotides read TGTGCCAGCAGTTTACTGGGCCCGCTACGCAATGAGCAGTTCTTC. Its protein is CASSLLGPLRNEQFF.

The gene calls are TRBV5-1 and TRBJ2-4, with 7 bases fitting TRBD2. The CDR3 contains 14 residues. The germline V gene encodes CDR1 SGHRS and CDR2 YFSETQ. V was clipped by 5 bases and J by 1 base; unmatched bases: 3. The CDR3 protein is CASSREVAKNIQYF. The CDR3 region has the DNA TGCGCCAGCAGTCGGGAGGTGGCCAAAAACATTCAGTACTTC.

The J gene is TRBJ2-5, the V gene TRBV20-1; 7 bases are a match to TRBD2. The CDR3 runs to 12 residues. Germline V gives CDR1 DFQATT, CDR2 SNEGSKA (reference sequence). After removal of 6 bases from V and 2 bases from J, the junction contained 3 bases not matched to a gene. CDR3 nucleotide sequence: TGCAGTGCCCCGGGACTACAAGAGACCCAGTACTTC. It translates to CSAPGLQETQYF.

The chain carries TRBV7-8 and TRBJ2-3; TRBD2 aligns across 7 bases. V dropped 1 base and J dropped 0; count of bases not matched to a gene: 4. Germline lookup yields CDR1 SGHVS and CDR2 FQNEAQ. This CDR3 comprises 16 residues. CDR3 nucleotide sequence: TGTGCCAGCAGCTTAGAAGCGGGGCGTAGCACAGATACGCAGTATTTT. Protein sequence: CASSLEAGRSTDTQYF.

This chain joins TRBV19 and TRBJ1-1; D possibly corresponds to TRBD1 (5 bases). From germline, CDR1 is LNHDA and CDR2 SQIVND (reference sequence). The CDR3 has 12 residues. The V end was cut by 5 bases, the J end by 7 bases, with 11 bases between. Written as DNA, the CDR3 is TGTGCCAGTAGTCTGACAGACCTTGAAGCTTTCTTT. Its protein product is CASSLTDLEAFF.

This clonotype was counted only a few times. The chain links TRBV5-1 to TRBJ2-1; the D is unclear. CDR1 SGHRS and CDR2 YFSETQ come from the germline V gene. This CDR3 has 13 amino acids. The V and J ends lost 0 bases and 15 bases respectively, with 16 bases between them. The DNA for the CDR3 is TGCGCCAGCAGCTTGGAAGTGGCCCAGAGGCGGTTCTTC. Amino acid sequence: CASSLEVAQRRFF.

The chain joins TRBV27 to TRBJ1-1, with 9 bases fitting TRBD1. The ends lost 5 bases at V and 7 bases at J; junction bases unmatched: 8. The CDR3 runs to 14 residues. The V gene's germline CDR1 is MNHEY and CDR2 SMNVEV (reference sequence). The CDR3 region is CASSPGTGSHEAFF. CDR3 sequence (DNA): TGTGCCAGCAGTCCCGGGACAGGGAGCCATGAAGCTTTCTTT.

The chain uses TRBV3-1 and TRBJ2-1, with TRBD2 matching over 12 bases. Germline CDR1 is LGHDT and CDR2 is YNNKEL (reference sequence). V lost 0 bases and J lost 7; bases outside the gene matches: 16. The CDR3 sequence is 20 residues long. CDR3 in amino acids: CASSQDEIRPSGRAVNEQFF. CDR3 coding DNA: TGTGCCAGCAGCCAAGATGAGATACGGCCTAGCGGGAGGGCCGTAAATGAGCAGTTCTTC.

This clonotype was seen ten or more times. V and J are TRBV29-1 and TRBJ2-1, with D perhaps TRBD1 (6 bases). V lost 3 bases and J lost 4, with 16 bases in between. The CDR3 spans 15 residues. Germline V lookup: CDR1 SQVTM, CDR2 ANQGSEA. The CDR3 DNA follows: TGCAGCGTTGACTATGGACAGAGGATATACAATGAGCAGTTCTTC. This codes for CSVDYGQRIYNEQFF.

The chain links TRBV7-3 to TRBJ2-6; D perhaps matches TRBD1 (5 bases). Germline values: CDR1 SGHTA, CDR2 FQGTGA. V was shortened by 6 bases and J by 0 bases, with 18 bases between the two germline ends. This CDR3 region has 18 residues. Here the CDR3 DNA reads TGTGCCAGCAGTTCCCTAAGTACAGGCGTCTCTGGGGCCAACGTCCTGACTTTC. Translation gives CASSSLSTGVSGANVLTF. Complete variable domain (other parts from reference TRBV7-3 and TRBJ2-6): GAGVSQTPSNKVTEKGKYVELRCDPISGHTALYWYRQSLGQGPEFLIYFQGTGAADDSGLPNDRFFAVRPEGSVSTLKIQRTERGDSAVYLCASSSLSTGVSGANVLTFGAGSRLTVL.